A single sample is the source of the 20 T cell receptor beta chains below, sequenced in a study of regulatory T cells in long-lasting Graves disease. Time point: newly diagnosed GD, antithyroid drugs for less than 3 months. PBMC-derived RNA was used for the TCR library. Libraries of TCR beta came from iRepertoire HTBI primers plus Arm-PCR of CDR3 regions. TCRdb re-called the multiplex PCR reads with MiXCR, one entry per CDR3 protein. This repertoire shows 400,000 to 550,000 distinct CDR3 sequences, roughly 17% found once; its top ten account for about 10%. The sample was also reused in another study, on T cells in Graves' hyperthyroidism and ophthalmopathy.

The sample consisted of peripheral blood mononuclear cells (PBMCs), taken at new diagnosis, from a patient treated with antithyroid drugs. The receptors originated from a woman under 40 with Graves disease.

This clonotype appeared a few times. This chain uses TRBV3-1 with TRBJ1-3; D not resolved. This CDR3 region has 15 residues. The V gene lost 2 bases and the J gene lost 4 bases, with 12 bases spanning the gap. CDR1 is LGHDT and CDR2 is YNNKEL in the germline V gene (reference sequence). The CDR3 sequence is CASSQRLSMGNTIYF. In DNA form, the CDR3 reads TGTGCCAGCAGCCAAAGGCTCAGCATGGGAAACACCATATATTTT.

The chain couples TRBV7-9 to TRBJ2-5; the match to TRBD1 covers 8 bases. The junction had 7 bases not matched to a gene; V was cut back by 4 bases and J by 6 bases. This CDR3 has 14 amino acids. CDR1 is SEHNR, CDR2 FQNEAQ, per germline (reference sequence). The CDR3 nucleotides read TGTGCCAGCAGCTCCGGTGGACAGGGACAGACCCAGTACTTC. Its translation: CASSSGGQGQTQYF.

This clonotype was detected only a few times. The chain couples TRBV4-1 to TRBJ2-1, with TRBD2 matching 8 bases. The trim removed 1 base at V and 8 bases at J, leaving 10 bases unmatched. Germline lookup yields CDR1 MGHRA and CDR2 YSYEKL. The CDR3 is 16 amino acids. This CDR3 reads CASSQGLGGRFHEQFF. CDR3 nucleotides: TGCGCCAGCAGCCAAGGTCTAGGCGGGAGGTTCCATGAGCAGTTCTTC.

This clonotype was observed at least ten times. The chain employs TRBV28 and TRBJ2-1, with D possibly being TRBD1 or TRBD2 (5 bases each). Trimming removed 6 bases from V and 5 bases from J, with 17 bases in between. This CDR3 has 15 residues. Germline V lookup: CDR1 MDHEN, CDR2 SYDVKM. CDR3 loop: CASRERPGRHNEQFF. CDR3 nucleotides: TGTGCCAGCAGAGAGAGGCCGGGACGCCACAATGAGCAGTTCTTC. Drawing the rest from reference TRBV28 and TRBJ2-1, the complete variable domain is DVKVTQSSRYLVKRTGEKVFLECVQDMDHENMFWYRQDPGLGLRLIYFSYDVKMKEKGDIPEGYSVSREKKERFSLILESASTNQTSMYLCASRERPGRHNEQFFGPGTRLTVL.

This clonotype was counted ten times or more. The genes are TRBV12-3 or TRBV12-4 and TRBJ1-4; D gene unclear. V was clipped by 6 bases and J by 8 bases, with 10 bases between them. The CDR3 extends over 12 amino acids. As DNA, the CDR3 is TGTGCCAGCAGCCAACAGCTAGAAAAACTGTTTTTT. As protein: CASSQQLEKLFF.

A single count supports this clonotype. A clone one base away is much larger, so this may be a read error. The rearrangement joins TRBV6-5 to TRBJ2-5; perhaps TRBD2 as D (5 bases). The V end lost 0 bases, the J end lost 4 bases, and 9 bases lay between the germline ends. The CDR3 has 14 residues. Germline V lookup: CDR1 MNHEY, CDR2 SVGAGI. CDR3 sequence reads: CASSYSSDPETQYF. CDR3 bases: TGTGCCAGCAGTTACTCTAGCGACCCAGAGACCCAGTACTTC.

The chain is built from TRBV25-1 and TRBJ2-1; D gene unclear. CDR1 and CDR2 (germline): MGHDK, SYGVNS. This CDR3 has 16 amino acids. Trimming stripped 5 bases from V and 0 bases from J, with 14 bases between. The CDR3 bases are TGTGCCAGCAGTAAAGGGTCTTCGGGCTCCTACAATGAGCAGTTCTTC. Translating it yields CASSKGSSGSYNEQFF.

This clonotype was counted only a few times. This chain's CDR3 is CASSGLAGGPHEQYF. In DNA, the CDR3 is TGTGCCAGTTCAGGACTAGCGGGAGGGCCGCACGAGCAGTACTTC. The V and J genes are TRBV19 and TRBJ2-7; 15 nucleotides agree with TRBD2. CDR1 LNHDA and CDR2 SQIVND come from the germline V gene (reference sequence). The trim removed 8 bases at V and 5 bases at J, leaving 7 bases unmatched. The CDR3 has 15 amino acids.

This clonotype was recorded at least ten times. The J gene is TRBJ1-6, the V gene TRBV3-1; D is unresolved. The germline V gene encodes CDR1 LGHDT and CDR2 YNNKEL (reference sequence). The CDR3 extends over 16 amino acids. Trimming pared 6 bases from V and 4 bases from J, leaving 16 bases between. DNA for the CDR3: TGTGCCAGCAGTCATACACCGGCCGGATATAATTCACCCCTCCACTTT. This translates into CASSHTPAGYNSPLHF.

This clonotype was detected a few times. The chain carries TRBV18 and TRBJ2-5; no firm D call. There are 14 residues in the CDR3. Trimming left V 0 bases short and J 1 base short, with 6 bases between. CDR1 and CDR2 (germline): KGHSH, LQKENI. CDR3 region: CASSPPSVQETQYF. Here the CDR3 DNA reads TGTGCCAGCTCACCACCGAGTGTCCAAGAGACCCAGTACTTC.

This clonotype was counted ten times or more. This sequence joins TRBV4-1 and TRBJ1-2, with D uncertain. The CDR3 loop spans 15 amino acids. V lost 4 bases, J lost 0 bases, and 12 bases lay in between. Germline V gene sequence: CDR1 MGHRA, CDR2 YSYEKL. The CDR3 nucleotides are TGCGCCAGCAGCCTGAAGGAGTATACTAACTATGGCTACACCTTC. Translating it yields CASSLKEYTNYGYTF.

This clonotype was counted at least ten times. CDR3 loop: CASSYTEAFF. The CDR3 DNA sequence: TGTGCCAGCAGTTACACTGAAGCTTTCTTT. V usage is TRBV28 and J usage is TRBJ1-1; no firm D call. The germline V gene encodes CDR1 MDHEN and CDR2 SYDVKM. Trimming took off 4 bases at V and 3 bases at J, with 0 bases between the two ends. CDR3 length: 10 amino acids.

The rearrangement links TRBV3-1 to TRBJ2-7; TRBD2 is a possible D gene (5 bases). Trimming cost V 3 bases and J 0 bases, with 12 bases left between them. CDR1 is LGHDT and CDR2 is YNNKEL in the germline V gene (reference sequence). The length of the CDR3 is 15 residues. Here the CDR3 reads CASSHAVASSYEQYF. The CDR3 nucleotides read TGTGCCAGCAGCCACGCGGTAGCGAGCTCCTACGAGCAGTACTTC.

This clonotype was seen many times. V usage is TRBV7-2 and J usage is TRBJ1-2; D might be TRBD1 (5 bases). Germline assignment: CDR1 SGHTA and CDR2 FQGNSA. The CDR3 has 14 amino acids. Trimming stripped 4 bases from V and 1 base from J, with 10 bases between. This CDR3 reads CASSSPDSNYGYTF. In DNA, the CDR3 is TGTGCCAGCAGCTCCCCCGACAGTAACTATGGCTACACCTTC.

Remarks on this clonotype: This may arise from a read error, as a much more abundant clone is one base away. The chain is built from TRBV11-2 and TRBJ2-2; 7 bases align to TRBD1. Germline V gene data show CDR1 as SGHAT and CDR2 as FQNNGV. The junction had 24 bases not matched to a gene; V was cut back by 6 bases and J by 5 bases. The CDR3 has 20 residues. The CDR3 sequence is CASSEDMAGQVNTKTGELFF. CDR3 DNA: TGTGCCAGCAGTGAAGATATGGCTGGACAGGTGAACACTAAAACCGGGGAGCTGTTTTTT.

For this clonotype: A much larger clone lies one base from this, so it may be a read error. The chain links TRBV7-3 to TRBJ2-5, with TRBD2 matching 12 bases. Germline-derived CDR1 and CDR2 are SGHTA and FQGTGA. The CDR3 has 15 residues. The V and J ends lost 4 bases and 11 bases, in that order; junction bases with no gene match: 11. The CDR3: CASSSTSGGYNEQYF. The DNA of the CDR3 is TGTGCCAGCAGCTCGACTAGCGGGGGATACAATGAGCAGTACTTC.

This clonotype turned up a few times. The chain combines TRBV12-3 or TRBV12-4 with TRBJ1-4; D remains ambiguous. The V end lost 3 bases, the J end lost 0 bases, and 8 bases lay between the germline ends. The length of the CDR3 is 15 residues. The CDR3 bases are TGTGCCAGCAGTTTCCGAATTACAACTAATGAAAAACTGTTTTTT. Its translation: CASSFRITTNEKLFF.

This clonotype was seen more than once but under ten times. The rearrangement joins TRBV24-1 to TRBJ1-2; 10 nucleotides match TRBD1. Looked up from germline, CDR1 is KGHDR and CDR2 is SFDVKD. The CDR3 runs 16 residues. Trimming cost V 3 bases and J 4 bases; bases outside gene matches: 7. Here the CDR3 DNA reads TGTGCCACCAGTGATCCGGGACAGGGGCTCTTCTATGGCTACACCTTC. Encoded protein: CATSDPGQGLFYGYTF.

V usage is TRBV20-1 and J usage is TRBJ2-2; TRBD2 agrees at 9 bases. The CDR3 is made up of 16 amino acids. With V trimmed by 3 bases and J by 5 bases, 10 bases remained unmatched. In germline, CDR1 is DFQATT, CDR2 SNEGSKA (reference sequence). CDR3 loop: CSASAREGLKTGELFF. Written as DNA, the CDR3 is TGCAGTGCTAGCGCGCGGGAGGGCCTAAAGACCGGGGAGCTGTTTTTT.

This clonotype has at least ten counts. This chain joins TRBV3-1 and TRBJ1-1; tentatively, D is TRBD1 (5 bases). The germline CDR1 and CDR2 sequences are LGHDT and YNNKEL (reference sequence). V lost 0 bases to trimming and J lost 0 bases, with 5 bases between them. This CDR3 region has 14 residues. The CDR3 loop reads CASSQDRVNTEAFF. The CDR3, as DNA: TGTGCCAGCAGCCAAGACAGGGTGAACACTGAAGCTTTCTTT.